The 21 T cell receptor beta chains given below trace back to one sample, sequenced in a study of T cell repertoires in cytomegalovirus infection. No antigens are known for them. TCRdb recomputed calls from the reads with MiXCR, one row per CDR3 protein. Altogether about 480,000 distinct CDR3 sequences are present, more than 30% being singletons, with the ten largest covering 15% to 20%. The sequencing used cultured PBMCs, collected from culture after CMV antigen stimulation. These receptors came from a human donor in good health (CMV status not recorded). Some clones in this sample may be carry-over from other donors' samples.

The sample holds one count of this clonotype. Here the CDR3 DNA reads TGCAGTGCTAGATCGGGGTTCTATAATTCACCCCTCCACTTT. This gives the protein CSARSGFYNSPLHF. The chain carries TRBV20-1 and TRBJ1-6; the D is unclear. Germline V lookup: CDR1 DFQATT, CDR2 SNEGSKA (reference sequence). V lost 2 bases, J lost 3 bases, and 8 bases lay in between. The CDR3 has 14 amino acids.

The CDR3 sequence is CASSLQQTGDGNQPQHF. As DNA, the CDR3 is TGTGCCAGCAGTTTACAACAGACAGGCGATGGGAATCAGCCCCAGCATTTT. V usage is TRBV28 and J usage is TRBJ1-5, with TRBD1 as a possible D gene (6 bases). V was trimmed by 2 bases and J by 4 bases, leaving 18 bases between them. Germline V gene sequence: CDR1 MDHEN, CDR2 SYDVKM. The CDR3 extends over 17 amino acids.

The CDR3, as DNA: TGTGCCAGCAGCCGACTCAGCTGGAACACTGAAGCTTTCTTT. Amino acid sequence: CASSRLSWNTEAFF. This chain uses TRBV7-4 with TRBJ1-1, with D unclear. The CDR3 is made up of 14 amino acids. V shed 5 bases and J shed 1 base, with 11 bases lying between them. Germline V gene sequence: CDR1 SGHVT, CDR2 SQSDAQ.

This clonotype was recorded a few times. The chain recombines TRBV11-3 with TRBJ2-1; 11 nucleotides line up with TRBD2. The CDR3 covers 16 residues. J was trimmed by 7 bases and V by 1 base; bases with no gene match: 6. CDR1 is SGHNT, CDR2 YENEEA, per germline. CDR3 nucleotides: TGTGCCAGCAGCTTAGGTTTACTAGCGGGAGCAAATGAGCAGTTCTTC. It yields the protein CASSLGLLAGANEQFF.

The gene calls are TRBV7-2 and TRBJ2-5, with 11 bases fitting TRBD2. The CDR3 extends over 18 amino acids. The germline V gene has CDR1 SGHTA and CDR2 FQGNSA. Unmatched junction bases numbered 14, after V lost 3 bases and J lost 5 bases. CDR3 sequence: CASSLGDFATSGIETQYF. Written as DNA, the CDR3 is TGTGCCAGCAGCTTGGGGGACTTCGCGACTAGCGGGATTGAGACCCAGTACTTC.

V is TRBV10-3 and J is TRBJ2-6, with 7 bases matching TRBD1. This CDR3 has 16 residues. Germline CDR1 is ENHRY and CDR2 is SYGVKD. V dropped 2 bases and J dropped 2; count of bases not matched to a gene: 3. The CDR3 DNA is TGTGCCATCAGTGAGACCACAGGGGCTGGGGCCAACGTCCTGACTTTC. Protein sequence: CAISETTGAGANVLTF.

The chain has TRBV5-1 and TRBJ1-5; unclear D gene. CDR1 is SGHRS and CDR2 is YFSETQ in the germline V gene. This CDR3 contains 15 residues. V lost 5 bases to trimming and J lost 0 bases, with 12 bases between them. The CDR3 here is CASRSDPYSNQPQHF. For the CDR3, the DNA is TGCGCCAGCAGATCGGACCCGTATAGCAATCAGCCCCAGCATTTT.

There are a few counts of this clonotype. This chain uses TRBV7-2 with TRBJ2-3, with D uncertain. The ends were cut back, 3 bases at V and 8 bases at J, with 9 bases in the middle. This CDR3 comprises 12 residues. The V gene's germline CDR1 is SGHTA and CDR2 FQGNSA. The CDR3 here is CASSLDVGTQYF. CDR3 bases: TGTGCCAGCAGCTTGGACGTTGGTACGCAGTATTTT.

This clonotype appeared a few times. The V call is TRBV18, the J call TRBJ1-3, with TRBD1 identical over 10 bases. Per germline, CDR1 KGHSH and CDR2 LQKENI. The CDR3 length is 16 residues. Unmatched junction bases numbered 6, after V lost 3 bases and J lost 4 bases. In DNA, the CDR3 is TGTGCCAGCTCACCTACCGGGACAGGGGCCGGAAACACCATATATTTT. Its protein product is CASSPTGTGAGNTIYF.

This clonotype was picked up a small number of times. The CDR3 coding sequence is TGTGCCAGCAGTTTAATCTGGGTGGTTGGCTACACCTTC. The encoded protein is CASSLIWVVGYTF. The chain employs TRBV12-3 or TRBV12-4 and TRBJ1-2, with D uncertain. The CDR3 consists of 13 residues. The germline V and J ends were trimmed by 2 bases and 7 bases, with 11 bases remaining between them.

V usage is TRBV19 and J usage is TRBJ2-3, with TRBD2 identical over 7 bases. CDR3 length equals 15 residues. V lost 4 bases to trimming and J lost 7 bases; unmatched junction nucleotides: 11. Per the germline V gene, CDR1 is LNHDA and CDR2 is SQIVND (reference sequence). The CDR3 reads CASSTRGREANTQYF. As DNA, the CDR3 is TGTGCCAGTAGTACTCGCGGGAGAGAAGCAAATACGCAGTATTTT.

The chain is built from TRBV20-1 and TRBJ2-3; D ambiguous. The ends were cut back, 5 bases at V and 6 bases at J, with 6 bases in the middle. Per the germline V gene, CDR1 is DFQATT and CDR2 is SNEGSKA (reference sequence). This CDR3 has 10 amino acids. The CDR3 reads CSAGKDTQYF. The CDR3 region has the DNA TGCAGTGCTGGGAAGGATACGCAGTATTTT.

This clonotype came up many times. J is TRBJ2-2 and V is TRBV7-2, with D maybe TRBD2 (5 bases). The germline gives CDR1 SGHTA, CDR2 FQGNSA. Trimming pared 3 bases from V and 0 bases from J, leaving 11 bases between. CDR3 length: 16 amino acids. The CDR3, as DNA: TGTGCCAGCAGCTTGAAACTAGTCACGAACACCGGGGAGCTGTTTTTT. This encodes CASSLKLVTNTGELFF.

The chain recombines TRBV4-1 with TRBJ2-1, with a tentative D call TRBD2 (6 bases). V was cut by 0 bases and J by 5 bases, with 14 bases left in between. Germline V gene sequence: CDR1 MGHRA, CDR2 YSYEKL. The length of the CDR3 is 16 residues. The DNA for the CDR3 is TGCGCCAGCAGCCAAGATGCGCGCGGGGTCGACAATGAGCAGTTCTTC. As protein: CASSQDARGVDNEQFF.

This chain uses TRBV6-6 with TRBJ2-1; D might be TRBD1 or TRBD2, each matching 6 bases. Trimming took off 2 bases at V and 9 bases at J, with 26 bases between the two ends. CDR1 is MNHNY, CDR2 SVGAGI, per germline (reference sequence). The CDR3 covers 18 residues. The CDR3 region is CASSYALKGRGHNIEQFF. In DNA, the CDR3 is TGTGCCAGCAGTTACGCCTTAAAAGGCCGGGGGCACAATATTGAGCAGTTCTTC.

The chain employs TRBV30 and TRBJ2-3; TRBD2 aligns across 13 bases. V lost 0 bases to trimming and J lost 4 bases; unmatched junction nucleotides: 16. The CDR3 totals 20 residues. CDR1 and CDR2 from the germline V gene are GTSNPN and SVGIG (reference sequence). The CDR3 region is CAWSVSRGPRLAGGADTQYF. The CDR3 nucleotides are TGTGCCTGGAGTGTTTCCCGGGGACCTCGACTAGCGGGAGGTGCAGATACGCAGTATTTT.

CDR3 bases: TGTGCCAGCAGTCTGCGAGGGACAGGGGAGGAGAACTATGGCTACACCTTC. Translated: CASSLRGTGEENYGYTF. The V and J genes are TRBV12-3 or TRBV12-4 and TRBJ1-2, with TRBD1 matching 10 bases. The V segment lost 5 bases and the J segment 2 bases; nucleotides outside the gene matches: 11. The CDR3 has 17 amino acids.

This clonotype was picked up a small number of times. The V call is TRBV7-9, the J call TRBJ1-1; no definite D call. V was shortened by 8 bases and J by 3 bases, with 7 bases between the two germline ends. This CDR3 spans 11 amino acids. From germline, CDR1 is SEHNR and CDR2 FQNEAQ (reference sequence). Here the CDR3 reads CASQVDTEAFF. For the CDR3, the DNA is TGTGCCAGCCAGGTCGACACTGAAGCTTTCTTT.

This clonotype was counted a single time. The V call is TRBV28, the J call TRBJ2-7; D ambiguous. Deletions cut 5 bases from V and 5 bases from J, with 10 bases between. CDR1 MDHEN and CDR2 SYDVKM come from the germline V gene. This CDR3 contains 12 residues. The CDR3: CASSPQFHEQYF. The DNA of the CDR3 is TGTGCCAGCAGTCCCCAATTCCACGAGCAGTACTTC.

This clonotype is a singleton in its sample. The V and J genes are TRBV19 and TRBJ1-1; perhaps TRBD1 as D (6 bases). The CDR3 spans 14 residues. Trimming removed 3 bases at V and 6 bases at J, with 14 bases between. Germline V gene lookup returns CDR1 LNHDA and CDR2 SQIVND (reference sequence). CDR3 DNA: TGTGCCAGTAGTATCGTCCGGGGGCGGGCTGAAGCTTTCTTT. Translated, it gives CASSIVRGRAEAFF.

In this sample, this clonotype turned up a few times. The chain joins TRBV2 to TRBJ2-7; 9 bases fit TRBD2. Trimming took 5 bases from V and 3 from J; bases not matched to a gene: 5. The CDR3 is 14 residues long. Germline lookup yields CDR1 SNHLY and CDR2 FYNNEI. DNA for the CDR3: TGTGCCAGCAGTATAGCGGGAGAAGGCTACGAGCAGTACTTC. Amino acids: CASSIAGEGYEQYF.